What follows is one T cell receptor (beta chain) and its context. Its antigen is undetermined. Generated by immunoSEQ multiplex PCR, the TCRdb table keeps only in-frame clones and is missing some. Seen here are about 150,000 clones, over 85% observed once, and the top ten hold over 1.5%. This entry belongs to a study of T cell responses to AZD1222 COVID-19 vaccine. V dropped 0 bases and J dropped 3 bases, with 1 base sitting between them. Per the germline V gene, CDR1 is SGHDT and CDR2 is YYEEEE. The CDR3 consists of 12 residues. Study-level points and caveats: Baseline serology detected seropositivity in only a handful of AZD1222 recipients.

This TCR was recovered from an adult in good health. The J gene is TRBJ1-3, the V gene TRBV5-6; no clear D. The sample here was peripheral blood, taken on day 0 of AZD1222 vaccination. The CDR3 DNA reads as TGTGCCAGCAGCTTGGGTGGAAACACCATATATTTT. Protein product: CASSLGGNTIYF.